This record covers a single TCR beta chain. The data originate from a study of CD4 and CD8 cells across lung adenocarcinoma regions. V shed 1 base and J shed 4 bases, with 10 bases lying between them. The germline V gene encodes CDR1 LGHNA and CDR2 YSLEER. CDR3 length: 15 amino acids. Samples came from patients with localized non-small cell lung adenocarcinoma. TCRdb recomputed calls from the PCR reads with MiXCR, one row per CDR3 protein. The sample consists of 6,500 to 7,500 distinct CDR3 sequences, about 45% of them appearing once. The rearrangement links TRBV4-3 to TRBJ2-2, with D possibly TRBD2 on 6 matching bases. The material sequenced was CD8+ T cells from the center of a lung tumor. The TCR comes from a female donor with lung adenocarcinoma. The CD4 and CD8 labels of this study may be unreliable. The DNA of the CDR3 is TGCGCCAGCAGCCAAGCTTCGGGAGTCACCGGGGAGCTGTTTTTT. It is translated as CASSQASGVTGELFF.